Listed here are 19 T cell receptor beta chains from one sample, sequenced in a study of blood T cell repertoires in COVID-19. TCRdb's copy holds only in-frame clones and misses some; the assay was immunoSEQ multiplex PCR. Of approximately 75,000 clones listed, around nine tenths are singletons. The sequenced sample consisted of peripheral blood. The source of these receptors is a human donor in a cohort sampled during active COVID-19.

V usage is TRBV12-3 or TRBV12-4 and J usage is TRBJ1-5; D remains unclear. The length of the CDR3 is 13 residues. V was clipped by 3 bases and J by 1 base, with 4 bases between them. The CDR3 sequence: CASSFGSNQPQHF. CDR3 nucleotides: TGTGCCAGCAGTTTCGGGAGCAATCAGCCCCAGCATTTT.

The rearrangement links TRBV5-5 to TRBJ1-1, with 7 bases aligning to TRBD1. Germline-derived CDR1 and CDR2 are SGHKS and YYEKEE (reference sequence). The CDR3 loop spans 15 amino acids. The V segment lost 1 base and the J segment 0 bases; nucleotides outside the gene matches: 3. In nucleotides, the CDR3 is TGTGCCAGCAGCTTGCTTGGGACAGTGAACACTGAAGCTTTCTTT. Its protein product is CASSLLGTVNTEAFF. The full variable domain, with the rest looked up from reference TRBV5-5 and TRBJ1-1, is DAGVTQSPTHLIKTRGQQVTLRCSPISGHKSVSWYQQVLGQGPQFIFQYYEKEERGRGNFPDRFSARQFPNYSSELNVNALLLGDSALYLCASSLLGTVNTEAFFGQGTRLTVV.

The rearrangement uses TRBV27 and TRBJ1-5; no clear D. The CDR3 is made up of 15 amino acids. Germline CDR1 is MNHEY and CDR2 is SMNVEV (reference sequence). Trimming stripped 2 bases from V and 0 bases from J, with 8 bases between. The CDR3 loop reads CASSLGQTSNQPQHF. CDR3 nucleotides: TGTGCCAGCAGTTTAGGGCAGACTAGCAATCAGCCCCAGCATTTT.

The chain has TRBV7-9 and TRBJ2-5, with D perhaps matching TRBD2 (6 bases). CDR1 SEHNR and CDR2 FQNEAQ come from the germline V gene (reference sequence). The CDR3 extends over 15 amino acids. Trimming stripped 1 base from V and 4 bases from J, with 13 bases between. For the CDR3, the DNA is TGTGCCAGCAGCTTAGTAACCGGGGGAGGAGAGACCCAGTACTTC. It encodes CASSLVTGGGETQYF.

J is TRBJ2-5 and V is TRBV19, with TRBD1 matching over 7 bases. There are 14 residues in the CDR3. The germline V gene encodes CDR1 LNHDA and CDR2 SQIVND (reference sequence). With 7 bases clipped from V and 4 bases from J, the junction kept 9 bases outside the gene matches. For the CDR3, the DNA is TGTGCCAGTACCCCGGGACAGCGACGAGAGACCCAGTACTTC. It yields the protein CASTPGQRRETQYF.

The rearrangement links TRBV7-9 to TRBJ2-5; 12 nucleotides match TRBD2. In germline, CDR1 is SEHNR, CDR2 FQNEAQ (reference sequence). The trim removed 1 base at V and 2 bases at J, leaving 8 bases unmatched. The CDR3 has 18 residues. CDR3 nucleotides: TGTGCCAGCAGCTTAGTGCGACTAGCGGGGGAGTTACAAGAGACCCAGTACTTC. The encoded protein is CASSLVRLAGELQETQYF.

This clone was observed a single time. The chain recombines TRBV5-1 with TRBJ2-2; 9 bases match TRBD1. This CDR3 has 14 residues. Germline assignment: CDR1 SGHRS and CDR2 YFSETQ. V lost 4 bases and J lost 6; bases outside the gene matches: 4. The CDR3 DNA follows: TGCGCCAGCAGCGGCGACAGGGGGGCCGGGGAGCTGTTTTTT. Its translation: CASSGDRGAGELFF.

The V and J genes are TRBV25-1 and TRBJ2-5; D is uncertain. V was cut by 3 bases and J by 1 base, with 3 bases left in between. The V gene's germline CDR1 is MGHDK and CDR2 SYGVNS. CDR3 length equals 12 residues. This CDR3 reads CASSDLQETQYF. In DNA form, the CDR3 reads TGTGCCAGCAGTGACCTCCAAGAGACCCAGTACTTC. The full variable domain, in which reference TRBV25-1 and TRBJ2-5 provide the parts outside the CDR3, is EADIYQTPRYLVIGTGKKITLECSQTMGHDKMYWYQQDPGMELHLIHYSYGVNSTEKGDLSSESTVSRIRTEHFPLTLESARPSHTSQYLCASSDLQETQYFGPGTRLLVL.

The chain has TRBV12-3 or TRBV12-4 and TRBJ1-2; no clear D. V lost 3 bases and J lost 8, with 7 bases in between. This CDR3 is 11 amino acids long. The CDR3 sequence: CASSFPPGYTF. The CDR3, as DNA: TGTGCCAGCAGTTTCCCCCCGGGCTACACCTTC.

The CDR3 loop is CASSPPVAGGADTQYF. CDR3 in DNA: TGTGCCAGCAGCCCCCCAGTAGCGGGGGGAGCAGATACGCAGTATTTT. The chain links TRBV7-2 to TRBJ2-3; the match to TRBD2 covers 10 bases. J lost 4 bases, V lost 5 bases, and 9 bases had no gene match. Germline values: CDR1 SGHTA, CDR2 FQGNSA. The CDR3 runs 16 residues. The full variable domain, with the rest looked up from reference TRBV7-2 and TRBJ2-3, is GAGVSQSPSNKVTEKGKDVELRCDPISGHTALYWYRQSLGQGLEFLIYFQGNSAPDKSGLPSDRFSAERTGGSVSTLTIQRTQQEDSAVYLCASSPPVAGGADTQYFGPGTRLTVL.

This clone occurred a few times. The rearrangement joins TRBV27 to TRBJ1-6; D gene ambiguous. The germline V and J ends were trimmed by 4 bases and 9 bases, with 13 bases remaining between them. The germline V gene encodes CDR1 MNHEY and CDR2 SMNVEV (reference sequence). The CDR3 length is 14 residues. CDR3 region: CASSSIPGASPLHF. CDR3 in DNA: TGTGCCAGCAGTTCCATACCCGGAGCTTCACCCCTCCACTTT.

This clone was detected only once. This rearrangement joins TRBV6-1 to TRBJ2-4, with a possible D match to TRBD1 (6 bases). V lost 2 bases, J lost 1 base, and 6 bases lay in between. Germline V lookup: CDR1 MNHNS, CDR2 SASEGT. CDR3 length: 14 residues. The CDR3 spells CASSEQGAKNIQYF. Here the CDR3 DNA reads TGTGCCAGCAGTGAACAGGGGGCCAAAAACATTCAGTACTTC.

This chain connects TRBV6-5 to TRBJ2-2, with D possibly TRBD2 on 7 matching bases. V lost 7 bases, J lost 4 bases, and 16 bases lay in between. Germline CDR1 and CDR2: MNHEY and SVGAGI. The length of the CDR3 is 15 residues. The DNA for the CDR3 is TGTGCCAGCACCGAGGGGGGGGGATCCACCGGGGAGCTGTTTTTT. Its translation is CASTEGGGSTGELFF.

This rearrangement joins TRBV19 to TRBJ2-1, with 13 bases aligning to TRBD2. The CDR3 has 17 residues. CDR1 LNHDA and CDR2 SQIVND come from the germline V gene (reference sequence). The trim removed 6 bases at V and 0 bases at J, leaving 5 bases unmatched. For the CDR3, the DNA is TGTGCCAGTAGGACTAGCGGGGGGCCGAGCTCCTACAATGAGCAGTTCTTC. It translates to CASRTSGGPSSYNEQFF.

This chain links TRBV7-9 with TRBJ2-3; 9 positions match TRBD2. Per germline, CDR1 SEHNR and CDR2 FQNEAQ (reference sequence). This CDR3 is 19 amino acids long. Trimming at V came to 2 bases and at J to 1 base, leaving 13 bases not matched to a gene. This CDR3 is CASSLSKRGAARGTDTQYF. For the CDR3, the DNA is TGTGCCAGCAGCTTAAGCAAGCGGGGGGCTGCTCGGGGCACAGATACGCAGTATTTT.

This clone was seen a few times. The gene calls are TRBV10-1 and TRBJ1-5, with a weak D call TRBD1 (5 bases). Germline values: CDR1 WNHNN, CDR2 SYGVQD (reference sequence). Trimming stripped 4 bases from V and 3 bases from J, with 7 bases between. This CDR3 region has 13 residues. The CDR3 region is CASSAGLNQPQHF. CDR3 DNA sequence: TGCGCCAGCAGTGCAGGGCTCAATCAGCCCCAGCATTTT.

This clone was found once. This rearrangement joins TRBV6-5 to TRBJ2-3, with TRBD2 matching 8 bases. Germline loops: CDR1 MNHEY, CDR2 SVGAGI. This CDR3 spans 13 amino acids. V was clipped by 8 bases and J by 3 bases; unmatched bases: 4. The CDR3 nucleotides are TGTGCCAGCGGGGGCGGGGGGACAGATACGCAGTATTTT. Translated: CASGGGGTDTQYF.

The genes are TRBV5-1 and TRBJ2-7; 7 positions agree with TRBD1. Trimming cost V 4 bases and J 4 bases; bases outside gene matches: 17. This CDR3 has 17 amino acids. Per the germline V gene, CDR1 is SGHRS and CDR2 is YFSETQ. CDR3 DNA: TGCGCCAGCAGCCATTCCGCACAGGGACAGCGGCCGTACGAGCAGTACTTC. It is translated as CASSHSAQGQRPYEQYF.

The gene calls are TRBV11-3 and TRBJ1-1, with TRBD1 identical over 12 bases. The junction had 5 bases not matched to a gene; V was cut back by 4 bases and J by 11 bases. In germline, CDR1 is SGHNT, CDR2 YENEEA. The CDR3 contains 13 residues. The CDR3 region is CASSSGQGARAFF. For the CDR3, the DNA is TGTGCCAGCAGCTCGGGACAGGGGGCGCGGGCTTTCTTT.